Listed here are 18 T cell receptor beta chains from one sample, sequenced in a study of tissue T cells after allogeneic stem cell transplantation. Repertoires were generated with immunoSEQ multiplex PCR, while TCRdb's copy carries only in-frame clones and drops some. The table records some 24,000 clones, more than 60% of them present only once. Sample: tissue from the ileum, taken at autopsy. The receptors come from a female donor older than 55 with lung cancer.

This clone was picked up one time. J is TRBJ1-1 and V is TRBV6-6; D is ambiguous. The CDR3 sequence is 15 residues long. Looked up from germline, CDR1 is MNHNY and CDR2 is SVGAGI (reference sequence). V was clipped by 2 bases and J by 6 bases, with 16 bases between them. CDR3 sequence (DNA): TGTGCCAGCAGTTACGAAGCGGGAGGGTCACCTGAAGCTTTCTTT. Protein product: CASSYEAGGSPEAFF.

This CDR3 reads CASSSRTSGGRDEQFF. The CDR3 DNA is TGTGCCAGCAGCTCTAGGACTAGCGGGGGGAGGGATGAGCAGTTCTTC. The chain carries TRBV7-2 and TRBJ2-1, with 14 bases identical to TRBD2. The length of the CDR3 is 16 residues. The germline CDR1 and CDR2 sequences are SGHTA and FQGNSA. The junction had 7 bases not matched to a gene; V was cut back by 4 bases and J by 8 bases. Full variable domain (missing parts from reference TRBV7-2 and TRBJ2-1): GAGVSQSPSNKVTEKGKDVELRCDPISGHTALYWYRQSLGQGLEFLIYFQGNSAPDKSGLPSDRFSAERTGGSVSTLTIQRTQQEDSAVYLCASSSRTSGGRDEQFFGPGTRLTVL.

This rearrangement joins TRBV7-3 to TRBJ1-2, with D possibly being TRBD1 (5 bases). The germline V gene encodes CDR1 SGHTA and CDR2 FQGTGA. Trimming stripped 4 bases from V and 4 bases from J, with 10 bases between. The CDR3 extends over 13 amino acids. The CDR3 region has the DNA TGTGCCAGCAGCTACTGGGACGGCTATGGCTACACCTTC. Protein sequence: CASSYWDGYGYTF.

The CDR3: CAWSARVTGGSPLHF. The CDR3 DNA reads as TGTGCCTGGAGTGCCCGGGTCACAGGAGGTTCACCCCTCCACTTT. The chain couples TRBV30 to TRBJ1-6; D possibly corresponds to TRBD1 (5 bases). V gave up 1 base and J gave up 9 bases, with 16 bases separating them. The CDR3 consists of 15 residues. Germline loops: CDR1 GTSNPN, CDR2 SVGIG (reference sequence).

V usage is TRBV7-3 and J usage is TRBJ2-7, with 7 bases matching TRBD2. This CDR3 is 15 amino acids long. V lost 0 bases to trimming and J lost 3 bases; unmatched junction nucleotides: 5. Germline V CDR1 and CDR2: SGHTA, FQGTGA. The CDR3 bases are TGTGCCAGCAGCTTAACGAGCGGGACCCTCTACGAGCAGTACTTC. As protein: CASSLTSGTLYEQYF.

This CDR3 is CASSPVTDFYEQYF. The DNA of the CDR3 is TGTGCCAGCTCACCAGTGACAGACTTCTACGAGCAGTACTTC. The J gene is TRBJ2-7, the V gene TRBV18, with D maybe TRBD1 (5 bases). The germline gives CDR1 KGHSH, CDR2 LQKENI. V was shortened by 2 bases and J by 3 bases, with 11 bases between the two germline ends. The CDR3 sequence is 14 residues long.

The chain recombines TRBV6-2 or TRBV6-3 with TRBJ1-1; TRBD1 is a possible D gene (5 bases). The CDR3 sequence is 16 residues long. V shed 0 bases and J shed 6 bases, with 17 bases lying between them. CDR1 is MNHEY and CDR2 is SVGEGT in the germline V gene. For the CDR3, the DNA is TGTGCCAGCAGTTACTCAATTGGGGCGTATAGCCCTGAAGCTTTCTTT. Its protein product is CASSYSIGAYSPEAFF.

The genes are TRBV10-3 and TRBJ2-2; D gene ambiguous. Germline values: CDR1 ENHRY, CDR2 SYGVKD. V lost 1 base and J lost 7, with 7 bases in between. The CDR3 has 13 residues. This CDR3 is CAISELEHGELFF. The CDR3 region has the DNA TGTGCCATCAGTGAGTTAGAACACGGGGAGCTGTTTTTT.

The rearrangement joins TRBV20-1 to TRBJ2-3; no definite D call. Germline CDR1 reads DFQATT; CDR2 reads SNEGSKA (reference sequence). The CDR3 runs to 14 residues. Trimming pared 3 bases from V and 0 bases from J, leaving 10 bases between. The CDR3 DNA reads TGCAGTGCTAGTACCCAGTCTAGCACAGATACGCAGTATTTT. The encoded protein is CSASTQSSTDTQYF.

This chain links TRBV2 with TRBJ1-2, with D possibly matching TRBD1 (6 bases). V shed 4 bases and J shed 5 bases, with 8 bases lying between them. The CDR3 has 12 amino acids. The V gene's germline CDR1 is SNHLY and CDR2 FYNNEI. CDR3 bases: TGTGCCAGCAGTGGGCAGGGGTATGGCTACACCTTC. Protein sequence: CASSGQGYGYTF.

This chain joins TRBV7-9 and TRBJ1-2; 8 bases map to TRBD1. V lost 5 bases and J lost 7; bases outside the gene matches: 9. This CDR3 spans 14 amino acids. Germline V CDR1 and CDR2: SEHNR, FQNEAQ (reference sequence). The CDR3 sequence is CASSPRQGAVGYTF. CDR3 DNA sequence: TGTGCCAGCAGCCCGAGGCAGGGGGCGGTTGGCTACACCTTC.

The chain joins TRBV28 to TRBJ2-4; a possible D gene is TRBD2 (6 bases). The CDR3 has 15 residues. Germline V lookup: CDR1 MDHEN, CDR2 SYDVKM. Trimming left V 8 bases short and J 7 bases short, with 21 bases between. The CDR3 DNA reads TGTGCCAGCGGCCTGGGGGGAGAGGCCAGGAACATTCAGTACTTC. Translation: CASGLGGEARNIQYF. The complete variable domain, with remaining parts taken from reference TRBV28 and TRBJ2-4, reads DVKVTQSSRYLVKRTGEKVFLECVQDMDHENMFWYRQDPGLGLRLIYFSYDVKMKEKGDIPEGYSVSREKKERFSLILESASTNQTSMYLCASGLGGEARNIQYFGAGTRLSVL.

This clone was found a few times. The J gene is TRBJ2-7, the V gene TRBV11-2; possible D gene TRBD2, 5 bases. The CDR3 has 13 residues. CDR1 is SGHAT, CDR2 FQNNGV, per germline. Trimming took off 3 bases at V and 0 bases at J, with 6 bases between the two ends. This CDR3 is CASSLRVSYEQYF. The CDR3 region has the DNA TGTGCCAGCAGCTTGCGGGTCTCCTACGAGCAGTACTTC.

This chain's CDR3 is CASRLRLAGPYEQYF. The CDR3, as DNA: TGTGCCAGCAGACTACGACTAGCGGGACCCTACGAGCAGTACTTC. The V gene is TRBV9, the J gene TRBJ2-7; 11 nucleotides line up with TRBD2. CDR3 length: 15 residues. CDR1 is SGDLS and CDR2 is YYNGEE in the germline V gene. The ends lost 5 bases at V and 2 bases at J; junction bases unmatched: 6.

The chain combines TRBV12-3 or TRBV12-4 with TRBJ1-1; no reliable D call. The CDR3 consists of 11 residues. V lost 9 bases to trimming and J lost 4 bases, with 9 bases between them. The CDR3 nucleotides read TGTGCCAGTAGGACCCGCACTGAAGCTTTCTTT. It is translated as CASRTRTEAFF.

The rearrangement joins TRBV18 to TRBJ2-1; possibly TRBD2 for D (6 bases). The CDR3 is made up of 15 amino acids. The germline CDR1 and CDR2 sequences are KGHSH and LQKENI. Trimming cost V 2 bases and J 2 bases, with 10 bases left between them. DNA for the CDR3: TGTGCCAGCTCACCAATCACTAGCCCCTACAATGAGCAGTTCTTC. Its translation is CASSPITSPYNEQFF.

This clone was counted between two and nine times. The chain links TRBV18 to TRBJ2-6, with 10 bases matching TRBD2. The ends lost 3 bases at V and 1 base at J; junction bases unmatched: 9. The germline V gene encodes CDR1 KGHSH and CDR2 LQKENI. The CDR3 runs to 19 residues. As DNA, the CDR3 is TGTGCCAGCTCACCCTTAGGACTAGCGGAGGGGTCTGGGGCCAACGTCCTGACTTTC. Amino acids: CASSPLGLAEGSGANVLTF.

V is TRBV7-5 and J is TRBJ1-2. TRBV7-5 is noted as a pseudogene. This CDR3 is 17 amino acids long. CDR3 region: CARSLDPREMRDYGYTF. The CDR3 region has the DNA TGTGCCAGAAGCTTAGATCCAAGAGAGATGCGGGACTATGGCTACACCTTC.